The next 29 T cell receptor beta chains were all read from a single sample in a study of spatial heterogeneity in lung cancer. Whole-study results and caveats: Tumoral mutation counts were tracked by counts of expanded intratumoral alpha and beta TCRs.

TCRdb independently ran MiXCR on the 5' RACE reads; one entry per CDR3 protein. The sample shows about 11,000 distinct CDR3 sequences, roughly 8% of them seen only once. Time point indicated: sample taken at primary tumor resection. The antigens for these receptors are not known. Sequenced here: lung tumor tissue, sampled at surgery. These receptors all stem from a female donor with early-stage non-small cell lung cancer.

This clonotype was detected many times. This beta chain appears as a stray read in a library generated for alpha chains; its size is not informative. The chain has TRBV5-1 and TRBJ1-5, with TRBD1 as a possible D gene (5 bases). V was cut by 0 bases and J by 3 bases, with 10 bases left in between. The germline V gene has CDR1 SGHRS and CDR2 YFSETQ. The CDR3 length is 15 residues. The CDR3 here is CASSLDRGSNQPQHF. CDR3 nucleotide sequence: TGCGCCAGCAGCTTGGATAGGGGTTCCAATCAGCCCCAGCATTTT.

This clonotype appeared many times. This beta chain is an unintended read in a library built for alpha chains; its size means little. The V gene is TRBV9, the J gene TRBJ2-6, with a tentative D call TRBD1 (6 bases). The CDR3 is 16 amino acids. V was trimmed by 4 bases and J by 2 bases, leaving 13 bases between them. Germline V gives CDR1 SGDLS, CDR2 YYNGEE. CDR3 residues: CASSHINRAGANVLTF. The CDR3 coding sequence is TGTGCCAGCAGCCACATTAACAGGGCTGGGGCCAACGTCCTGACTTTC.

In its sample, this clonotype was seen many times. This beta chain turned up in a library designed for alpha chains; as an off-target read, its abundance says little. The chain combines TRBV15 with TRBJ1-1; 7 nucleotides match TRBD1. Germline V gene lookup returns CDR1 LNHNV and CDR2 YYDKDF (reference sequence). The junction had 8 bases not matched to a gene; V was cut back by 9 bases and J by 4 bases. The CDR3 runs to 13 residues. CDR3 region: CATGGDSTTEAFF. Here the CDR3 DNA reads TGTGCCACAGGAGGGGACAGCACCACTGAAGCTTTCTTT.

This clonotype was counted at least ten times. The library was prepared for alpha chains; this beta chain is a stray read, so its frequency means little. The genes are TRBV2 and TRBJ2-1; 7 positions agree with TRBD1. The germline gives CDR1 SNHLY, CDR2 FYNNEI. Germline trimming cut 9 bases from V and 4 bases from J; bases unmatched to any gene: 6. The CDR3 spans 13 residues. DNA of the CDR3: TGTGCCAGTGGGACAGAAGTATACAATGAGCAGTTCTTC. Translation gives CASGTEVYNEQFF.

This clonotype was found many times. This beta chain appears as a stray read in a library generated for alpha chains; its size is not informative. The chain uses TRBV7-2 and TRBJ2-4, with D tentatively TRBD2 (5 bases). Per germline, CDR1 SGHTA and CDR2 FQGNSA. Trimming left V 5 bases short and J 5 bases short, with 16 bases between. This CDR3 has 15 residues. The CDR3 bases are TGTGCCAGCAGCCCCGTGGGGAGCGTCCAAAACATTCAGTACTTC. As protein: CASSPVGSVQNIQYF.

Comments on this clonotype: Being off target in a library aimed at alpha chains, this beta chain has a size of little meaning. The chain carries TRBV11-2 and TRBJ2-7, with a possible D match to TRBD1 (6 bases). V gave up 4 bases and J gave up 0 bases, with 13 bases separating them. The CDR3 consists of 15 residues. Germline CDR1 SGHAT, CDR2 FQNNGV. CDR3 coding DNA: TGTGCCAGCAGCTCAAGGACAGTTACCTCCTACGAGCAGTACTTC. This codes for CASSSRTVTSYEQYF.

The table lists this clonotype with many counts. Since it is a stray read in a library aimed at alpha chains, this beta chain has a size that is not meaningful. The V call is TRBV6-5, the J call TRBJ1-1; 9 bases agree with TRBD1. The CDR3 has 14 amino acids. Germline lookup yields CDR1 MNHEY and CDR2 SVGAGI. V was clipped by 7 bases and J by 4 bases; unmatched bases: 7. The CDR3 bases are TGTGCCAGCAACTACAGGGGGCAGGGCACTGAAGCTTTCTTT. It is translated as CASNYRGQGTEAFF.

This clonotype has ten or more counts. This beta chain appears as a stray read in a library generated for alpha chains; its size is not informative. DNA for the CDR3: TGTGCCAGCAGCCAACCGTGGGGGGGTTACAATGAGCAGTTCTTC. Translation gives CASSQPWGGYNEQFF. The chain joins TRBV3-1 to TRBJ2-1, with TRBD2 matching 7 bases. The CDR3 contains 15 residues. J was trimmed by 4 bases and V by 2 bases; bases with no gene match: 5. CDR1 and CDR2 from the germline V gene are LGHDT and YNNKEL (reference sequence).

This clonotype has at least ten counts. Within a library made for alpha chains, this beta chain is off target, and its count is uninformative. The chain employs TRBV12-3 or TRBV12-4 and TRBJ1-6; maybe TRBD1 (6 bases). V was shortened by 5 bases and J by 11 bases, with 16 bases between the two germline ends. The CDR3 length is 14 residues. The CDR3: CASSQPGPGAPLHF. The CDR3 coding sequence is TGTGCCAGCAGTCAACCGGGACCAGGGGCACCCCTCCACTTT.

This clonotype is judged medium-sized. This beta chain lies outside the target of a library built for alpha chains; its clone size means little. This sequence joins TRBV6-2 or TRBV6-3 and TRBJ2-5; TRBD1 matches 7 bases. Germline CDR1 and CDR2: MNHEY and SVGEGT. With 0 bases clipped from V and 4 bases from J, the junction kept 2 bases outside the gene matches. This CDR3 has 14 amino acids. This CDR3 is CASSYSAGGETQYF. CDR3 coding DNA: TGTGCCAGCAGTTACTCGGCAGGGGGAGAGACCCAGTACTTC.

This clonotype was counted a few times. Since the library was made to target alpha chains, this beta chain is a stray read and its abundance is not meaningful. The rearrangement uses TRBV7-2 and TRBJ2-1, with 8 bases matching TRBD1. The CDR3 loop spans 16 amino acids. V shed 4 bases and J 5 bases; nucleotides not matched to a gene: 10. Germline V gene sequence: CDR1 SGHTA, CDR2 FQGNSA. CDR3 DNA: TGTGCCAGCAGCTCATGGACAGGGAAGGGTCACAATGAGCAGTTCTTC. Amino acids: CASSSWTGKGHNEQFF.

This clonotype has just a few counts. Found in a library prepared for alpha chains, this beta chain is an off-target read, and its abundance has little meaning. The genes are TRBV5-1 and TRBJ2-2; D gene uncertain. Germline V gene sequence: CDR1 SGHRS, CDR2 YFSETQ. V gave up 2 bases and J gave up 6 bases, with 11 bases separating them. The length of the CDR3 is 14 residues. CDR3 protein: CASSFAPGAGELFF. The DNA of the CDR3 is TGCGCCAGCAGCTTCGCGCCCGGAGCCGGGGAGCTGTTTTTT.

This clonotype was found many times. In a library made to pick up alpha chains, this beta chain is a stray read with a size that means little. The chain joins TRBV6-5 to TRBJ2-1; no definite D call. Trimming removed 2 bases from V and 8 bases from J, with 10 bases in between. The length of the CDR3 is 13 residues. Germline CDR1 MNHEY, CDR2 SVGAGI. In DNA, the CDR3 is TGTGCCAGCAGTTACACGTACCGAGATGAGCAGTTCTTC. Amino acid sequence: CASSYTYRDEQFF.

This clonotype has ten or more counts. The library was built for alpha chains, so this beta chain is an off-target read and its size means little. The chain employs TRBV20-1 and TRBJ1-6; D is uncertain. Looked up from germline, CDR1 is DFQATT and CDR2 is SNEGSKA (reference sequence). With 6 bases removed from V and 10 bases from J, the gap between germline ends came to 16 bases. The CDR3 has 13 residues. The CDR3 DNA sequence: TGCAGTGCCCAGCCCCGGGAAAGCTCACCCCTCCACTTT. Amino acid sequence: CSAQPRESSPLHF.

This clonotype was observed many times. The library was prepared for alpha chains; this beta chain is a stray read, so its frequency means little. This rearrangement joins TRBV7-2 to TRBJ1-4, with 9 nucleotides matching TRBD1. The germline gives CDR1 SGHTA, CDR2 FQGNSA. The length of the CDR3 is 14 residues. With 5 bases clipped from V and 6 bases from J, the junction kept 4 bases outside the gene matches. In DNA, the CDR3 is TGTGCCAGCAGCCCCGGGACAGGGCATGAAAAACTGTTTTTT. Amino acid sequence: CASSPGTGHEKLFF.

In its sample, this clonotype ranks as medium-sized. This beta chain is off target for a library built for alpha chains, so its abundance means little. The chain uses TRBV19 and TRBJ2-1, with unresolved D. The germline V gene has CDR1 LNHDA and CDR2 SQIVND (reference sequence). The V end lost 5 bases, the J end lost 1 base, and 12 bases lay between the germline ends. The CDR3 consists of 15 residues. CDR3 DNA: TGTGCCAGTAGTCTCCGACACCAGTCCTACAATGAGCAGTTCTTC. Protein: CASSLRHQSYNEQFF.

This clonotype was picked up many times. This beta chain appears as a stray read in a library generated for alpha chains; its size is not informative. The genes are TRBV10-3 and TRBJ1-2; D perhaps matches TRBD1 (5 bases). Germline V gene data show CDR1 as ENHRY and CDR2 as SYGVKD. CDR3 length: 15 residues. Trimming removed 0 bases from V and 2 bases from J, with 10 bases in between. The CDR3 DNA reads TGTGCCATCAGTGAGTCGGGGCAAACAAACTATGGCTACACCTTC. This gives the protein CAISESGQTNYGYTF.

Worth noting for this clonotype: This beta chain is an off-target read within a library intended for alpha chains, so its frequency means little. This chain uses TRBV12-3 or TRBV12-4 with TRBJ2-2; D not resolved. The CDR3 contains 12 residues. Trimming cost V 5 bases and J 2 bases, with 3 bases left between them. CDR3 bases: TGTGCCAGCAGTGCAAACACCGGGGAGCTGTTTTTT. Amino acid sequence: CASSANTGELFF.

This clonotype was seen more than once but under ten times. Little can be read into the size of this beta chain, an off-target read in a library designed for alpha chains. The chain is built from TRBV28 and TRBJ1-6, with D maybe TRBD1 (6 bases). V lost 11 bases, J lost 7 bases, and 21 bases lay in between. Germline CDR1 reads MDHEN; CDR2 reads SYDVKM. This CDR3 is built from 15 residues. The CDR3: CAVSPPRDKNSPLHF. CDR3 bases: TGTGCCGTCAGCCCTCCCCGGGACAAGAATTCACCCCTCCACTTT.

The sample holds many counts of this clonotype. This beta chain is a stray sequence in a library constructed for alpha chains; its clone size is not meaningful. This chain uses TRBV7-7 with TRBJ2-1; no firm D call. Germline V CDR1 and CDR2: SSHAT, FNYEAQ (reference sequence). Trimming removed 2 bases from V and 2 bases from J, with 4 bases in between. The CDR3 totals 13 residues. The DNA of the CDR3 is TGTGCCAGCAGCTTAACCCCCTACAATGAGCAGTTCTTC. Translated: CASSLTPYNEQFF. The full variable domain, with the rest looked up from reference TRBV7-7 and TRBJ2-1, is GAGVSQSPRYKVTKRGQDVTLRCDPISSHATLYWYQQALGQGPEFLTYFNYEAQPDKSGLPSDRFSAERPEGSISTLTIQRTEQRDSAMYRCASSLTPYNEQFFGPGTRLTVL.

This clonotype is judged medium-sized. A library made for alpha chains picked up this beta chain off target, so its size means little. This chain connects TRBV10-2 to TRBJ2-7; 8 positions match TRBD1. Trimming cost V 8 bases and J 3 bases; bases outside gene matches: 15. This CDR3 region has 16 residues. Germline CDR1 WSHSY, CDR2 SAAADI. CDR3 sequence reads: CASLSPAGGAGYEQYF. CDR3 in DNA: TGCGCCAGCCTGTCTCCCGCAGGGGGCGCAGGCTACGAGCAGTACTTC.

This clonotype was recorded at least ten times. This beta chain came through as a stray read in a library set up for alpha chains, and its size says little. Here the CDR3 DNA reads TGTGCCAGCAGTTCACCGGGACTGGACGCCCGCTACACCTTC. Encoded protein: CASSSPGLDARYTF. This sequence joins TRBV6-2 or TRBV6-3 and TRBJ1-2; TRBD1 is a possible D gene (5 bases). Germline V CDR1 and CDR2: MNHEY, SVGEGT. V gave up 4 bases and J gave up 9 bases, with 18 bases separating them. The CDR3 totals 14 residues.

By share, this clonotype counts as medium-sized. This beta chain lies outside the target of a library built for alpha chains; its clone size means little. J is TRBJ1-5 and V is TRBV2; 7 bases match TRBD1. Losses at the gene ends were 4 bases for V and 0 bases for J; bases not matched to a gene: 6. The CDR3 contains 16 residues. Germline V lookup: CDR1 SNHLY, CDR2 FYNNEI. The CDR3 loop is CASSADRARSNQPQHF. CDR3 coding DNA: TGTGCCAGCAGTGCCGACAGGGCACGTAGCAATCAGCCCCAGCATTTT. The full variable domain, its missing parts supplied by reference TRBV2 and TRBJ1-5, is EPEVTQTPSHQVTQMGQEVILRCVPISNHLYFYWYRQILGQKVEFLVSFYNNEISEKSEIFDDQFSVERPDGSNFTLKIRSTKLEDSAMYFCASSADRARSNQPQHFGDGTRLSIL.

This clonotype has ten or more counts. The size of this beta chain means little, since it is a stray read in a library made for alpha chains. The CDR3 DNA reads TGTGCCAGCAGCTTGACAGTCAACCAAGAGACCCAGTACTTC. Translation: CASSLTVNQETQYF. This chain uses TRBV7-3 with TRBJ2-5; TRBD1 is a possible D gene (5 bases). The germline V gene has CDR1 SGHTA and CDR2 FQGTGA. This CDR3 has 14 residues. V dropped 3 bases and J dropped 0 bases, with 8 bases sitting between them. Complete variable domain (other parts from reference TRBV7-3 and TRBJ2-5): GAGVSQTPSNKVTEKGKYVELRCDPISGHTALYWYRQSLGQGPEFLIYFQGTGAADDSGLPNDRFFAVRPEGSVSTLKIQRTERGDSAVYLCASSLTVNQETQYFGPGTRLLVL.

In the case of this clonotype: The library was prepared for alpha chains; this beta chain is a stray read, so its frequency means little. The chain's CDR3 is CASSFWRGDYTDTQYF. The CDR3 coding sequence is TGTGCCAGCAGCTTTTGGCGGGGGGACTACACAGATACGCAGTATTTT. The rearrangement uses TRBV5-4 and TRBJ2-3; TRBD2 matches at 8 bases. The V segment lost 2 bases and the J segment 2 bases; nucleotides outside the gene matches: 7. Germline V gene lookup returns CDR1 SGHNT and CDR2 YYREEE (reference sequence). The CDR3 sequence is 16 residues long.

This clonotype was seen repeatedly, ten times or more. The size of this beta chain means little, since it is a stray read in a library made for alpha chains. The chain is built from TRBV7-2 and TRBJ2-4; no definite D call. Trimming cost V 3 bases and J 9 bases, with 12 bases left between them. In germline, CDR1 is SGHTA, CDR2 FQGNSA. This CDR3 comprises 13 residues. The CDR3 spells CASSLNRNSIQYF. In nucleotides, the CDR3 is TGTGCCAGCAGCTTGAACAGAAACAGCATTCAGTACTTC. The variable domain in full, completed from reference TRBV7-2 and TRBJ2-4, reads GAGVSQSPSNKVTEKGKDVELRCDPISGHTALYWYRQSLGQGLEFLIYFQGNSAPDKSGLPSDRFSAERTGGSVSTLTIQRTQQEDSAVYLCASSLNRNSIQYFGAGTRLSVL.

Comments on this clonotype: This beta chain is a stray read from a library made for alpha chains; its abundance is not meaningful. This chain links TRBV20-1 with TRBJ1-1; 7 nucleotides line up with TRBD1. Germline-derived CDR1 and CDR2 are DFQATT and SNEGSKA (reference sequence). The junction had 10 bases not matched to a gene; V was cut back by 0 bases and J by 9 bases. There are 14 residues in the CDR3. The chain's CDR3 is CSARDPRQGNKAFF. The CDR3 region has the DNA TGCAGTGCTAGAGATCCCAGACAGGGAAACAAAGCTTTCTTT.

On this clonotype: Being off target in a library aimed at alpha chains, this beta chain has a size of little meaning. The V call is TRBV6-1, the J call TRBJ1-6, with a weak D call TRBD1 (5 bases). V lost 2 bases, J lost 7 bases, and 21 bases lay in between. Germline-derived CDR1 and CDR2 are MNHNS and SASEGT. This CDR3 is built from 18 residues. In DNA, the CDR3 is TGTGCCAGCAGTGAAAGACCTAAGGGCCCCGGGGCCAATTCACCCCTCCACTTT. Its protein is CASSERPKGPGANSPLHF.

This clonotype appeared many times. The library was built for alpha chains, so this beta chain is an off-target read and its size means little. The chain has TRBV12-3 or TRBV12-4 and TRBJ2-1; 12 bases align to TRBD2. V was clipped by 5 bases and J by 9 bases; unmatched bases: 8. The CDR3 consists of 15 residues. CDR3 nucleotide sequence: TGTGCCAGCAGTCCTAGCGGGGGGGCCATCGTTGAGCAGTTCTTC. It specifies CASSPSGGAIVEQFF.